The 24 T cell receptor beta chains listed next were all sequenced from one sample in a study of blood T cells in healthy people across ages. The second PCR ran about 6 to 12 cycles with a sample-barcoded 5' primer and J-beta primers. MiXCR was run by TCRdb on the 5' RACE reads, yielding one entry per CDR3 protein. The sample includes around 780,000 distinct CDR3 sequences, around 50% of them seen just once. Material: blood. All receptors come from a man aged 40-49 years in good health.

J is TRBJ1-2 and V is TRBV7-9, with 12 bases aligning to TRBD1. Germline V gives CDR1 SEHNR, CDR2 FQNEAQ (reference sequence). J gave up 7 bases and V 5 bases, and 11 bases lay outside the gene matches. This CDR3 region has 16 residues. In DNA form, the CDR3 reads TGTGCCAGCAGCCTAACCCCGGGACAGGGGGCAGGTGGCTACACCTTC. Translated, it gives CASSLTPGQGAGGYTF.

The chain combines TRBV7-6 with TRBJ2-3, with D hard to call. Germline V gene data show CDR1 as SGHVS and CDR2 as FNYEAQ. The CDR3 length is 12 residues. The V end lost 8 bases, the J end lost 0 bases, and 6 bases lay between the germline ends. This chain's CDR3 is CASAPSTDTQYF. DNA for the CDR3: TGTGCCAGCGCGCCAAGCACAGATACGCAGTATTTT. Supplemented by reference TRBV7-6 and TRBJ2-3, the full variable domain reads GAGVSQSPRYKVTKRGQDVALRCDPISGHVSLYWYRQALGQGPEFLTYFNYEAQQDKSGLPNDRFSAERPEGSISTLTIQRTEQRDSAMYRCASAPSTDTQYFGPGTRLTVL.

This clonotype was recorded a few times. The chain carries TRBV29-1 and TRBJ2-1, with 8 bases fitting TRBD2. Germline loops: CDR1 SQVTM, CDR2 ANQGSEA. V was pared by 8 bases and J by 8 bases, with 17 bases of the junction left unmatched. The CDR3 runs to 15 residues. DNA of the CDR3: TGCAGCTTTACGGTGCCCAGCGGGAGCTTCGATGAGCAGTTCTTC. Translating gives CSFTVPSGSFDEQFF.

Only a few counts were recorded for this clonotype. This chain uses TRBV3-1 with TRBJ2-1, with unresolved D. CDR1 LGHDT and CDR2 YNNKEL come from the germline V gene (reference sequence). V lost 5 bases and J lost 5, with 4 bases in between. The CDR3 totals 11 residues. For the CDR3, the DNA is TGTGCCAGCAGCGTGGACAATGAGCAGTTCTTC. Its protein is CASSVDNEQFF.

This clonotype has just a few counts. V and J are TRBV15 and TRBJ2-3, with no clear D. Trimming took off 4 bases at V and 5 bases at J, with 10 bases between the two ends. The CDR3 length is 13 residues. Germline V CDR1 and CDR2: LNHNV, YYDKDF (reference sequence). CDR3: CATSTGGRDTQYF. The CDR3 DNA follows: TGTGCCACCAGCACTGGTGGCCGAGATACGCAGTATTTT.

This clonotype was seen only a few times. The chain is built from TRBV7-9 and TRBJ2-1; D call uncertain. V lost 1 base, J lost 4 bases, and 11 bases lay in between. The CDR3 is 15 residues long. CDR1 and CDR2 from the germline V gene are SEHNR and FQNEAQ (reference sequence). CDR3: CASSLVGTAYNEQFF. As DNA, the CDR3 is TGTGCCAGCAGCTTAGTGGGAACTGCTTACAATGAGCAGTTCTTC. Based on the CDR3 plus reference TRBV7-9 and TRBJ2-1, the full variable domain is DTGVSQNPRHKITKRGQNVTFRCDPISEHNRLYWYRQTLGQGPEFLTYFQNEAQLEKSRLLSDRFSAERPKGSFSTLEIQRTEQGDSAMYLCASSLVGTAYNEQFFGPGTRLTVL.

Notes on this clonotype: At one boundary the junction diverges from the germline segment, which might be a read error. This sequence joins TRBV4-1 and TRBJ2-5, with a possible D match to TRBD2 (6 bases). The tail of the sequence fits TRBJ2-7 better, so the J call may be wrong. Germline V lookup: CDR1 MGHRA, CDR2 YSYEKL. This CDR3 is 16 amino acids long. The CDR3 nucleotides are TGTGCCAGCAGCCAAGGCTGGGTGCGGACTAACTACGAGCAGTACTTC. Translation: CASSQGWVRTNYEQYF.

In its sample, this clonotype was seen a few times. This rearrangement joins TRBV24-1 to TRBJ2-1, with D hard to call. The CDR3 extends over 14 amino acids. V lost 3 bases and J 6 bases, leaving 11 bases between the germline ends. Germline V gives CDR1 KGHDR, CDR2 SFDVKD. CDR3 sequence: CATSDPAISNEQFF. As DNA, the CDR3 is TGTGCCACCAGTGATCCGGCAATATCCAATGAGCAGTTCTTC.

The V gene is TRBV5-6, the J gene TRBJ1-2, with a possible D match to TRBD1 (6 bases). Germline V lookup: CDR1 SGHDT, CDR2 YYEEEE. Trimming pared 0 bases from V and 4 bases from J, leaving 7 bases between. The CDR3 extends over 13 amino acids. In DNA, the CDR3 is TGTGCCAGCAGCTTGGGGGACATCTATGGCTACACCTTC. This codes for CASSLGDIYGYTF.

V gene TRBV7-9 combines with J gene TRBJ1-5, with D unresolved. The CDR3 totals 14 residues. V was pared by 4 bases and J by 4 bases, with 11 bases between. Germline CDR1 reads SEHNR; CDR2 reads FQNEAQ (reference sequence). CDR3 in DNA: TGTGCCAGCAGCTCAATTAGTTCTAATCAGCCCCAGCATTTT. It specifies CASSSISSNQPQHF.

This clonotype came up a few times. The V and J genes are TRBV12-3 or TRBV12-4 and TRBJ2-2; 7 nucleotides match TRBD1. CDR3 size: 15 residues. J lost 0 bases, V lost 11 bases, and 9 bases had no gene match. CDR3 DNA sequence: TGTGCCGCGAATCCGACAGGGTCGAACACCGGGGAGCTGTTTTTT. Residues: CAANPTGSNTGELFF.

The chain employs TRBV7-9 and TRBJ2-1, with no clear D. V lost 1 base to trimming and J lost 8 bases, with 15 bases between them. Per the germline V gene, CDR1 is SEHNR and CDR2 is FQNEAQ (reference sequence). The CDR3 runs to 15 residues. The CDR3 region is CASSLDPGRVDEQFF. The CDR3 nucleotides read TGTGCCAGCAGCTTAGACCCGGGTAGGGTCGATGAGCAGTTCTTC.

This chain joins TRBV29-1 and TRBJ2-5; D might be TRBD1 or TRBD2, each matching 5 bases. This CDR3 has 14 amino acids. Trimming took off 2 bases at V and 7 bases at J, with 17 bases between the two ends. Germline assignment: CDR1 SQVTM and CDR2 ANQGSEA. CDR3 sequence reads: CSVEMGRVRGTQYF. Here the CDR3 DNA reads TGCAGCGTTGAAATGGGGCGGGTACGGGGGACCCAGTACTTC. Variable domain in full (rest from reference TRBV29-1 and TRBJ2-5): SAVISQKPSRDICQRGTSLTIQCQVDSQVTMMFWYRQQPGQSLTLIATANQGSEATYESGFVIDKFPISRPNLTFSTLTVSNMSPEDSSIYLCSVEMGRVRGTQYFGPGTRLLVL.

This clonotype occurred a few times. This chain uses TRBV3-1 with TRBJ2-7, with D perhaps TRBD1 or TRBD2 (5 bases each). The CDR3 consists of 15 residues. V lost 3 bases, J lost 2 bases, and 14 bases lay in between. Germline assignment: CDR1 LGHDT and CDR2 YNNKEL (reference sequence). In DNA form, the CDR3 reads TGTGCCAGCAGCCAGGAACGGGACGATACCTACGAGCAGTACTTC. It is translated as CASSQERDDTYEQYF.

The chain combines TRBV5-1 with TRBJ2-5; D not resolved. Germline loops: CDR1 SGHRS, CDR2 YFSETQ. V shed 1 base and J shed 4 bases, with 11 bases lying between them. The length of the CDR3 is 14 residues. CDR3 loop: CASSLSRALETQYF. CDR3 coding DNA: TGCGCCAGCAGCTTGTCGAGAGCTCTAGAGACCCAGTACTTC.

This clonotype has a handful of counts. The rearrangement uses TRBV4-1 and TRBJ2-7; possibly TRBD1 for D (5 bases). The CDR3 runs 12 residues. The V end lost 3 bases, the J end lost 6 bases, and 9 bases lay between the germline ends. Germline loops: CDR1 MGHRA, CDR2 YSYEKL. The CDR3 coding sequence is TGCGCCAGCAGCCATCAGGGATCCGAGCAGTACTTC. This encodes CASSHQGSEQYF.

In this sample, this clonotype turned up many times. The genes are TRBV6-2 or TRBV6-3 and TRBJ2-7, with a possible D match to TRBD2 (6 bases). This CDR3 has 16 residues. With 2 bases removed from V and 3 bases from J, the gap between germline ends came to 17 bases. Germline V gene lookup returns CDR1 MNHEY and CDR2 SVGEGT. The chain's CDR3 is CASSYTQLAAVYEQYF. The CDR3 coding sequence is TGTGCCAGCAGTTACACCCAACTAGCTGCGGTCTACGAGCAGTACTTC.

This clonotype has a single count. This chain links TRBV28 with TRBJ2-6; tentatively, D is TRBD1 (6 bases). Trimming removed 2 bases from V and 4 bases from J, with 12 bases in between. The CDR3 spans 16 residues. Germline CDR1 is MDHEN and CDR2 is SYDVKM. The CDR3 region has the DNA TGTGCCAGCAGTTTAAGGTGGGGGCTGGGGGCCAACGTCCTGACTTTC. Protein product: CASSLRWGLGANVLTF.

The chain combines TRBV20-1 with TRBJ2-4, with a weak D call TRBD2 (6 bases). The CDR3 loop spans 20 amino acids. Trimming removed 3 bases from V and 5 bases from J, with 32 bases in between. Germline V gene sequence: CDR1 DFQATT, CDR2 SNEGSKA (reference sequence). CDR3 nucleotide sequence: TGCAGTGCTAGTCGCCGAGGGAGGCCGGGAGAGGGGCAATGGGAAAACATTCAGTACTTC. Residues: CSASRRGRPGEGQWENIQYF.

J is TRBJ2-5 and V is TRBV29-1; weak D call: TRBD2 (6 bases). The CDR3 consists of 11 residues. CDR1 is SQVTM and CDR2 is ANQGSEA in the germline V gene. The V end lost 5 bases, the J end lost 11 bases, and 15 bases lay between the germline ends. CDR3 sequence (DNA): TGCAGCGTTTCCTTGACGGGAGAGCAGTACTTC. Amino acids: CSVSLTGEQYF.

V usage is TRBV10-3 and J usage is TRBJ2-3, with a possible D match to TRBD2 (6 bases). V was shortened by 6 bases and J by 0 bases, with 19 bases between the two germline ends. The CDR3 extends over 17 amino acids. Germline V gene data show CDR1 as ENHRY and CDR2 as SYGVKD. The CDR3 sequence: CAIRRGALFNSTDTQYF. The CDR3 DNA reads TGTGCCATCAGGCGGGGAGCTCTCTTTAATAGCACAGATACGCAGTATTTT.

V gene TRBV20-1 combines with J gene TRBJ2-1, with D uncertain. Trimming stripped 4 bases from V and 5 bases from J, with 9 bases between. The CDR3 is 12 amino acids. Germline V CDR1 and CDR2: DFQATT, SNEGSKA (reference sequence). The CDR3 DNA sequence: TGCAGTGCTAATATCGGCCACAATGAGCAGTTCTTC. Its translation is CSANIGHNEQFF.

The genes are TRBV12-3 or TRBV12-4 and TRBJ1-5; D remains unclear. With 6 bases removed from V and 0 bases from J, the gap between germline ends came to 9 bases. The CDR3 has 14 residues. DNA of the CDR3: TGTGCCAGCAGAGGAGGGATTAGCAATCAGCCCCAGCATTTT. It encodes CASRGGISNQPQHF.

J is TRBJ1-6 and V is TRBV27; 12 bases match TRBD1. Germline V lookup: CDR1 MNHEY, CDR2 SMNVEV (reference sequence). Trimming took 6 bases from V and 8 from J; bases not matched to a gene: 5. The CDR3 is made up of 15 amino acids. CDR3 bases: TGTGCCAGCAGGCCCCGGGACAGGGGGCATTCACCCCTCCACTTT. Translated: CASRPRDRGHSPLHF.